This T cell receptor (beta chain) was sequenced during a study of T cell responses to AZD1222 COVID-19 vaccine. A word on this clone: The antigen is undetermined.

General study points: Most donors were white British and more were female, and clonal diversity was possibly underestimated. Only 5 or 6 AZD1222 recipients were seropositive at baseline. Spike-specific TCR breadth rose after two AZD1222 doses, and depth rose as well. Repertoire sampling was restricted to post-peak T cell response timepoints.

Germline CDR1 SQVTM, CDR2 ANQGSEA. Trimming cost V 2 bases and J 5 bases, with 16 bases left between them. This CDR3 has 14 residues. Clones were sequenced by immunoSEQ multiplex PCR, and TCRdb holds only the in-frame ones, with some missing. The top ten hold around 1.7% of the sample, which has roughly 130,000 clones, 92% seen once. The sample here was peripheral blood, taken on day 0 of AZD1222 vaccination. The chain recombines TRBV29-1 with TRBJ2-7, with D tentatively TRBD1 (6 bases). The source of this sequence is an adult in good health. CDR3 region: CSVEWGHYIDEQYV. In DNA form, the CDR3 reads TGCAGCGTTGAATGGGGACACTATATTGACGAGCAGTACGTC.